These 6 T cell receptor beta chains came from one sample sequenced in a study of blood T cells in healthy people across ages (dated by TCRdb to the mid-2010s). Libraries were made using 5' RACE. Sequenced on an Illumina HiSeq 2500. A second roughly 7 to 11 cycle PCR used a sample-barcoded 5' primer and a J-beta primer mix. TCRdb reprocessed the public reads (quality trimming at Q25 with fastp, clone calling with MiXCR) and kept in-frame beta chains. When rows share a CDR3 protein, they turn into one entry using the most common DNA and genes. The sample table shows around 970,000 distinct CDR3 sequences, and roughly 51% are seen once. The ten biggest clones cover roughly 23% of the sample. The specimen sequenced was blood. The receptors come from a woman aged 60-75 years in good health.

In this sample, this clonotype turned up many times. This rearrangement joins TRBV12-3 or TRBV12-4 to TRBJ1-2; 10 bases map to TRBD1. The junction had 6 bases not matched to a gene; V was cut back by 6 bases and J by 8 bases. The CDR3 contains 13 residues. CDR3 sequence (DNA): TGTGCCAGCAGCCCTGGGACAGGGGTAGGCTACACCTTC. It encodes CASSPGTGVGYTF.

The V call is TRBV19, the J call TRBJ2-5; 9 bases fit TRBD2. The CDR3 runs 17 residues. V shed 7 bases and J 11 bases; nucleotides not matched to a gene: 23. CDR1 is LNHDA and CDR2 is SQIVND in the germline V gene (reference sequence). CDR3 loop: CASKRTSESSGVWEQYF. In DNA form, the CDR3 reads TGTGCCAGTAAACGGACTAGCGAGAGTTCTGGTGTTTGGGAGCAGTACTTC.

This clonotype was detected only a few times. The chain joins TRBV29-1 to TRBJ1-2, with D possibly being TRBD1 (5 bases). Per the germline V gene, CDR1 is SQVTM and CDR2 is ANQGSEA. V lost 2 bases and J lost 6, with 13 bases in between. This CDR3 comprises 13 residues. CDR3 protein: CSVELAGPHGYTF. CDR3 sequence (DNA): TGCAGCGTTGAACTGGCGGGGCCACATGGCTACACCTTC. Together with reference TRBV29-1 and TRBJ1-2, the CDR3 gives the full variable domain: SAVISQKPSRDICQRGTSLTIQCQVDSQVTMMFWYRQQPGQSLTLIATANQGSEATYESGFVIDKFPISRPNLTFSTLTVSNMSPEDSSIYLCSVELAGPHGYTFGSGTRLTVV.

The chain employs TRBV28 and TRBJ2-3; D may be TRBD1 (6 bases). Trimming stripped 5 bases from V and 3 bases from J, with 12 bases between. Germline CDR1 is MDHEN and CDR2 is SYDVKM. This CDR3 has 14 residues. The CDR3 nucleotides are TGTGCCAGCAGTGGAGCAGGGGTTACAGATACGCAGTATTTT. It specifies CASSGAGVTDTQYF.

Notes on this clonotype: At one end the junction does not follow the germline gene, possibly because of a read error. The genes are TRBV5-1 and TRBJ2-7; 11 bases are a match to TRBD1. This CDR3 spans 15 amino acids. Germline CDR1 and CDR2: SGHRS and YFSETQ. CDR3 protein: CASSSDRGPYYERYF. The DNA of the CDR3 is TGCGCCAGCAGCTCGGACAGGGGGCCCTACTACGAGCGGTACTTC.

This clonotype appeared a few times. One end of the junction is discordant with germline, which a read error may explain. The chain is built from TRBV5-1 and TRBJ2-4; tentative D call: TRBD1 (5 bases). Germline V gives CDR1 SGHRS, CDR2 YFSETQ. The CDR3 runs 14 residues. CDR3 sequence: CASSPYGAKDIQYF. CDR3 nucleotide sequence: TGCGCCAGCAGCCCTTATGGGGCCAAAGACATTCAGTACTTC.